These T cell receptor beta chains were read from a single sample in a study of spatial heterogeneity in lung cancer. TCRdb re-called the 5' RACE reads through MiXCR, storing one row per CDR3 protein. Of around 20,000 distinct CDR3 sequences listed, roughly a tenth were seen once; the top ten hold about a fifth. This specimen was PBMCs, taken at follow-up. The receptors here all came from a male donor with early-stage non-small cell lung cancer. The CDR3 runs from the conserved cysteine through the conserved F or W. D genes are given only for firm matches. Size is stated for part of the rows, as once, few or many counts, or as a class when the clone is expanded.

j_gene: TRBJ1-2; d_gene: .; abundance: .; len: 15; v_gene: TRBV28; CDR3nt: TGTGCCAGCAGTTTGGGGGCGTCGGGTAACTATGGCTACACCTTC; CDR3aa: CASSLGASGNYGYTF
j_gene: TRBJ1-1; d_gene: .; abundance: many; len: 15; v_gene: TRBV28; CDR3nt: TGTGCCAGCACCACCCCGTTGGGCGGGGGGACTGAAGCTTTCTTT; CDR3aa: CASTTPLGGGTEAFF
j_gene: TRBJ1-5; d_gene: .; abundance: many; len: 16; v_gene: TRBV24-1; CDR3nt: TGTGCCACCAGTGAGAGCAGGGGTGGTAGCAATCAGCCCCAGCATTTT; CDR3aa: CATSESRGGSNQPQHF
j_gene: TRBJ2-5; d_gene: .; abundance: .; len: 12; v_gene: TRBV25-1; CDR3nt: TGTGCCAGCGGTGGAGTGTCCTGGACCCAGTACTTC; CDR3aa: CASGGVSWTQYF
j_gene: TRBJ2-4; d_gene: .; abundance: .; len: 15; v_gene: TRBV6-1; CDR3nt: TGTGCCAGCAAAGAGGGCAGGGCGGACAAAAACATTCAGTACTTC; CDR3aa: CASKEGRADKNIQYF
j_gene: TRBJ2-7; d_gene: TRBD1; abundance: .; len: 12; v_gene: TRBV20-1; CDR3nt: TGCAGTGCCAGGACAGGGATCTACGAGCAGTACTTC; CDR3aa: CSARTGIYEQYF
j_gene: TRBJ1-2; d_gene: .; abundance: many; len: 16; v_gene: TRBV5-6; CDR3nt: TGTGCCAGCAGCTGGGACCCGGGACGGACCAACTATGGCTACACCTTC; CDR3aa: CASSWDPGRTNYGYTF
j_gene: TRBJ1-2; d_gene: TRBD1; abundance: many; len: 12; v_gene: TRBV29-1; CDR3nt: TGCAGCGTAGATGAAGGGGGCCATGGCTACACCTTC; CDR3aa: CSVDEGGHGYTF
j_gene: TRBJ1-5; d_gene: .; abundance: .; len: 13; v_gene: TRBV24-1; CDR3nt: TGTGTCACCAATCGGGGGGGGCCTCAGCCCCAGCATTTT; CDR3aa: CVTNRGGPQPQHF
j_gene: TRBJ2-1; d_gene: TRBD1; abundance: .; len: 14; v_gene: TRBV14; CDR3nt: TGTGCCAGCAGCCAATGGGACAGAAGTAATGAGCAGTTCTTC; CDR3aa: CASSQWDRSNEQFF
j_gene: TRBJ2-7; d_gene: .; abundance: many; len: 14; v_gene: TRBV2; CDR3nt: TGTGCCAGCAAAGGGGGGCTAGACTCCTACGAGCAGTACTTC; CDR3aa: CASKGGLDSYEQYF
j_gene: TRBJ2-1; d_gene: TRBD1; abundance: .; len: 17; v_gene: TRBV7-2; CDR3nt: TGTGCCAGCAGCTCACCTTGGACAGGGCTTCCTCGTAATGAGCAGTTCTTC; CDR3aa: CASSSPWTGLPRNEQFF
j_gene: TRBJ1-2; d_gene: .; abundance: many; len: 10; v_gene: TRBV30; CDR3nt: TGTGCCTGGGGCGGGGACGGCTACACCTTC; CDR3aa: CAWGGDGYTF
j_gene: TRBJ2-7; d_gene: .; abundance: many; len: 15; v_gene: TRBV7-7; CDR3nt: TGTGCTAGCAGCTTAGGGTCCCAGGGACCCTACGAGCAGTACTTC; CDR3aa: CASSLGSQGPYEQYF
j_gene: TRBJ2-3; d_gene: TRBD1; abundance: medium-sized; len: 14; v_gene: TRBV4-3; CDR3nt: TGCGCCAGCAGCCACGGCCAGACAGGGGATACGCAGTATTTT; CDR3aa: CASSHGQTGDTQYF
j_gene: TRBJ2-3; d_gene: .; abundance: few; len: 13; v_gene: TRBV24-1; CDR3nt: TGTGCCACCGCCCCGGGACCCCGTTCTACGCAGTATTTT; CDR3aa: CATAPGPRSTQYF
j_gene: TRBJ1-6; d_gene: .; abundance: few; len: 11; v_gene: TRBV28; CDR3nt: TGTGCCACCACAGGGAATTCACCCCTCCACTTT; CDR3aa: CATTGNSPLHF
j_gene: TRBJ1-1; d_gene: .; abundance: few; len: 14; v_gene: TRBV7-9; CDR3nt: TGTGCCAGCAGCTTAGAGGAAAGGGAGACTGAAGCTTTCTTT; CDR3aa: CASSLEERETEAFF
j_gene: TRBJ1-6; d_gene: .; abundance: few; len: 12; v_gene: TRBV7-9; CDR3nt: TGTGCCAGCAGCTTAGAGGGTTCACCCCTCCACTTT; CDR3aa: CASSLEGSPLHF
j_gene: TRBJ2-7; d_gene: .; abundance: .; len: 13; v_gene: TRBV5-1; CDR3nt: TGCGCCAGCAGCAGCACCAGTCGCTACGAGCAGTACTTC; CDR3aa: CASSSTSRYEQYF
j_gene: TRBJ1-4; d_gene: TRBD1; abundance: many; len: 15; v_gene: TRBV4-1; CDR3nt: TGCGCCAGCAGCCAAACCGGGACAGTTAATGAAAAACTGTTTTTT; CDR3aa: CASSQTGTVNEKLFF
j_gene: TRBJ1-1; d_gene: .; abundance: few; len: 16; v_gene: TRBV27; CDR3nt: TGTGCCAGCAGCCTAACCGGGGGATTAATGAACACTGAAGCTTTCTTT; CDR3aa: CASSLTGGLMNTEAFF
j_gene: TRBJ1-1; d_gene: TRBD1; abundance: .; len: 14; v_gene: TRBV20-1; CDR3nt: TGCAGTGCTATCGACAGGGGGGGAGAAGGTGAAGCTTTCTTT; CDR3aa: CSAIDRGGEGEAFF
j_gene: TRBJ1-5; d_gene: .; abundance: .; len: 14; v_gene: TRBV9; CDR3nt: TGTGCCAGCAGCGTCGGCGGGAGCAATCAGCCCCAGCATTTT; CDR3aa: CASSVGGSNQPQHF
j_gene: TRBJ2-3; d_gene: .; abundance: .; len: 14; v_gene: TRBV29-1; CDR3nt: TGCAGCGTTGGCTCGTCTATACTCACAGATACGCAGTATTTT; CDR3aa: CSVGSSILTDTQYF
j_gene: TRBJ2-1; d_gene: .; abundance: many; len: 14; v_gene: TRBV3-1; CDR3nt: TGTGCCAGCAGCCAAGATTTGCTAAGCGGGGAGCAGTTCTTC; CDR3aa: CASSQDLLSGEQFF
j_gene: TRBJ1-2; d_gene: TRBD1; abundance: many; len: 18; v_gene: TRBV7-9; CDR3nt: TGTGCCAGCAGCCCGCCCCCTAAACAGGGGGACTTACTCTATGGCTACACCTTC; CDR3aa: CASSPPPKQGDLLYGYTF
j_gene: TRBJ2-3; d_gene: .; abundance: many; len: 10; v_gene: TRBV2; CDR3nt: TGTGCCAGCGTAGGGAATACGCAGTATTTT; CDR3aa: CASVGNTQYF
j_gene: TRBJ2-1; d_gene: .; abundance: .; len: 14; v_gene: TRBV28; CDR3nt: TGTGCCAGCAGTTTTGAGGGGACCTACAATGAGCAGTTCTTC; CDR3aa: CASSFEGTYNEQFF
j_gene: TRBJ2-2; d_gene: .; abundance: few; len: 14; v_gene: TRBV12-3/TRBV12-4; CDR3nt: TGTGCCAGCATTGAGGACAGTCTCACCGGGGAGCTGTTTTTT; CDR3aa: CASIEDSLTGELFF
j_gene: TRBJ2-3; d_gene: .; abundance: many; len: 19; v_gene: TRBV23-1; CDR3nt: TGCGCCAGCAGTCAAAACGAGACACCGGCCGGAAGCTACACAGATACGCAGTATTTT; CDR3aa: CASSQNETPAGSYTDTQYF
j_gene: TRBJ2-7; d_gene: .; abundance: few; len: 14; v_gene: TRBV4-2; CDR3nt: TGTGCCAGCAGCCCCTGGCAGGGGCTCTACGAGCAGTACTTC; CDR3aa: CASSPWQGLYEQYF
j_gene: TRBJ1-5; d_gene: TRBD1; abundance: .; len: 15; v_gene: TRBV7-2; CDR3nt: TGTGCCAGCAGCCCAGGGGGGGCGAGCAATCAGCCCCAGCATTTT; CDR3aa: CASSPGGASNQPQHF
j_gene: TRBJ2-7; d_gene: .; abundance: .; len: 15; v_gene: TRBV20-1; CDR3nt: TGCAGTGCTAGGTCCCAGGGTAGCCTCTCCTACGAGCAGTACTTC; CDR3aa: CSARSQGSLSYEQYF
j_gene: TRBJ2-5; d_gene: .; abundance: many; len: 17; v_gene: TRBV4-2; CDR3nt: TGTGCCAGCAGCCAAGAAAATCGCGGGGATTACGGAGAGACCCAGTACTTC; CDR3aa: CASSQENRGDYGETQYF
j_gene: TRBJ1-5; d_gene: .; abundance: many; len: 15; v_gene: TRBV6-1; CDR3nt: TGTGCCAGCAGTAAGTCCATAATAGGGGATCAGCCCCAGCATTTT; CDR3aa: CASSKSIIGDQPQHF
j_gene: TRBJ2-5; d_gene: .; abundance: .; len: 13; v_gene: TRBV7-2; CDR3nt: TGTGCCAGCAGTAAGAGCCTCGGGGAGACCCAGTACTTC; CDR3aa: CASSKSLGETQYF
j_gene: TRBJ2-1; d_gene: TRBD1; abundance: .; len: 13; v_gene: TRBV6-1; CDR3nt: TGTGCCAGCAGTGAACAGGGGGCGGGTGAGCAGTTCTTC; CDR3aa: CASSEQGAGEQFF
j_gene: TRBJ2-7; d_gene: .; abundance: few; len: 15; v_gene: TRBV28; CDR3nt: TGTGCCAGCAGTTTAGGGGTGGTGGGTTACTCCGAGCAGTACTTC; CDR3aa: CASSLGVVGYSEQYF
j_gene: TRBJ2-1; d_gene: .; abundance: .; len: 14; v_gene: TRBV7-9; CDR3nt: TGTGCCAGCAGCCCAACACAGGGATACAATGAGCAGTTCTTC; CDR3aa: CASSPTQGYNEQFF
j_gene: TRBJ1-2; d_gene: .; abundance: .; len: 15; v_gene: TRBV7-9; CDR3nt: TGTGCCAGCAGCTTAGAATATCAGGCGGCCTATGGCTACACCTTC; CDR3aa: CASSLEYQAAYGYTF
j_gene: TRBJ1-5; d_gene: .; abundance: many; len: 14; v_gene: TRBV3-2; CDR3nt: TGTGCCAGCAGCCAAGGCAGGACAAATCAGCCCCAGCATTTT; CDR3aa: CASSQGRTNQPQHF
j_gene: TRBJ1-3; d_gene: .; abundance: many; len: 16; v_gene: TRBV13; CDR3nt: TGTGCCAGCAGCCGAAACTCACAGAGCTCTGGAAACACCATATATTTT; CDR3aa: CASSRNSQSSGNTIYF
j_gene: TRBJ2-2; d_gene: .; abundance: .; len: 13; v_gene: TRBV14; CDR3nt: TGTGCCAGCAGCCAAGCAGGGTCCGGGGAGCTGTTTTTT; CDR3aa: CASSQAGSGELFF
j_gene: TRBJ2-4; d_gene: .; abundance: many; len: 12; v_gene: TRBV7-8; CDR3nt: TGTGCCAGCAGCTTATCCAAAAACATTCAGTACTTC; CDR3aa: CASSLSKNIQYF
j_gene: TRBJ1-2; d_gene: .; abundance: .; len: 13; v_gene: TRBV5-1; CDR3nt: TGCGCCAGCAGCTCAGGGGTGGCCTATGGCTACACCTTC; CDR3aa: CASSSGVAYGYTF
j_gene: TRBJ2-7; d_gene: TRBD2; abundance: few; len: 15; v_gene: TRBV11-2; CDR3nt: TGTGCCAGCAGCTACCGGACTAGCGAGGGCTACGAGCAGTACTTC; CDR3aa: CASSYRTSEGYEQYF
j_gene: TRBJ2-4; d_gene: .; abundance: many; len: 14; v_gene: TRBV23-1; CDR3nt: TGCGCCAGCACAGCAGGACTCGCCAAAAACATTCAGTACTTC; CDR3aa: CASTAGLAKNIQYF
j_gene: TRBJ2-3; d_gene: .; abundance: many; len: 15; v_gene: TRBV5-4; CDR3nt: TGTGCCAGCAGTGGATCGCGGGGCTACCCAGATACGCAGTATTTT; CDR3aa: CASSGSRGYPDTQYF
j_gene: TRBJ1-3; d_gene: TRBD1; abundance: many; len: 15; v_gene: TRBV20-1; CDR3nt: TGCAGTGCTTCCAGGAACAGGGGATTTTTGGACACCATATATTTT; CDR3aa: CSASRNRGFLDTIYF
j_gene: TRBJ2-7; d_gene: TRBD1; abundance: .; len: 13; v_gene: TRBV7-9; CDR3nt: TGTGCCAGCAGTCTCAGGACAGGGCAAGAGCAGTACTTC; CDR3aa: CASSLRTGQEQYF
j_gene: TRBJ2-5; d_gene: .; abundance: .; len: 14; v_gene: TRBV29-1; CDR3nt: TGCAGCGTTGACATCCAGGGGGGACAAGAGACCCAGTACTTC; CDR3aa: CSVDIQGGQETQYF
j_gene: TRBJ2-4; d_gene: .; abundance: few; len: 14; v_gene: TRBV12-3/TRBV12-4; CDR3nt: TGTGCCAGCAGTTTAGGAGGGGCCAAAAACATTCAGTACTTC; CDR3aa: CASSLGGAKNIQYF
j_gene: TRBJ2-3; d_gene: .; abundance: few; len: 15; v_gene: TRBV4-3; CDR3nt: TGCGCCAGCAGCCTGGGCACTAAATTGGCGGATACGCAGTATTTT; CDR3aa: CASSLGTKLADTQYF
j_gene: TRBJ2-5; d_gene: TRBD1; abundance: many; len: 13; v_gene: TRBV29-1; CDR3nt: TGCAGCGTTGGCCCAAACAGGGGAGAGACCCAGTACTTC; CDR3aa: CSVGPNRGETQYF
j_gene: TRBJ2-1; d_gene: TRBD2; abundance: many; len: 17; v_gene: TRBV4-3; CDR3nt: TGCGCCAGCAGCCAAGATAGTAGGGGACTAGCGGGGAATGAGCAGTTCTTC; CDR3aa: CASSQDSRGLAGNEQFF
j_gene: TRBJ2-7; d_gene: .; abundance: few; len: 12; v_gene: TRBV20-1; CDR3nt: TGCAGTGCTAGAGATCATGGGGAAAGGCAGTACTTC; CDR3aa: CSARDHGERQYF
j_gene: TRBJ2-1; d_gene: .; abundance: .; len: 14; v_gene: TRBV7-9; CDR3nt: TGTGCCAGCAGCTTAGGACGGTCGTACAATGAGCAGTTCTTC; CDR3aa: CASSLGRSYNEQFF
j_gene: TRBJ1-5; d_gene: .; abundance: .; len: 16; v_gene: TRBV7-8; CDR3nt: TGTGCCAGCAGCGCCGAAAACAGGGCTAGCAATCAGCCCCAGCATTTT; CDR3aa: CASSAENRASNQPQHF
j_gene: TRBJ2-7; d_gene: .; abundance: .; len: 13; v_gene: TRBV12-3/TRBV12-4; CDR3nt: TGTGCCAGCAGTATAGCCGGTATATACGAGCAGTACTTC; CDR3aa: CASSIAGIYEQYF